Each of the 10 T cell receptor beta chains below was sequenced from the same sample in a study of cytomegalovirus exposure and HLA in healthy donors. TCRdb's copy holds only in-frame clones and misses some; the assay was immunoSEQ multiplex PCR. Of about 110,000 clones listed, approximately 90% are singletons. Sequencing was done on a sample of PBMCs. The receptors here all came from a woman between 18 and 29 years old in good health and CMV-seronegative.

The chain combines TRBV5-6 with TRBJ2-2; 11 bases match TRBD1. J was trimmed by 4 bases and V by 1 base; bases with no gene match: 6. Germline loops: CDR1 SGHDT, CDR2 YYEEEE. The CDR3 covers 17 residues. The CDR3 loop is CASSLPGQGAITGELFF. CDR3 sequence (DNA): TGTGCCAGCAGCTTGCCCGGACAGGGGGCGATCACCGGGGAGCTGTTTTTT.

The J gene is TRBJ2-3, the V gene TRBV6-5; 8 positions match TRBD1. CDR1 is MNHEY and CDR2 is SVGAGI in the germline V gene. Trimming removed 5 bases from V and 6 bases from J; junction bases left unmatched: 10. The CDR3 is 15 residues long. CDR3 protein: CASSRTGSGGDTQYF. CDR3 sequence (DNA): TGTGCCAGCAGTCGGACAGGGTCCGGAGGGGATACGCAGTATTTT.

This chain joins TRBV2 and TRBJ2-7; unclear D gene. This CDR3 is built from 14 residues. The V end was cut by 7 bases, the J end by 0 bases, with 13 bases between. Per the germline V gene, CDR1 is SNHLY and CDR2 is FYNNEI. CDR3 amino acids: CASKTEPRSYEQYF. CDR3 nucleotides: TGTGCCAGCAAAACGGAGCCCCGCTCCTACGAGCAGTACTTC. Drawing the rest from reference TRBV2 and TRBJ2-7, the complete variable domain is EPEVTQTPSHQVTQMGQEVILRCVPISNHLYFYWYRQILGQKVEFLVSFYNNEISEKSEIFDDQFSVERPDGSNFTLKIRSTKLEDSAMYFCASKTEPRSYEQYFGPGTRLTVT.

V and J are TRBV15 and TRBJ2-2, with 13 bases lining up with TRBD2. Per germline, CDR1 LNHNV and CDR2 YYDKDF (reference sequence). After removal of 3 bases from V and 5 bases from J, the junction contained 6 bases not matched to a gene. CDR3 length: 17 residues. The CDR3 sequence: CATSSLLAGGRTGELFF. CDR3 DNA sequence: TGTGCCACCAGCAGCTTACTAGCGGGAGGGCGGACCGGGGAGCTGTTTTTT.

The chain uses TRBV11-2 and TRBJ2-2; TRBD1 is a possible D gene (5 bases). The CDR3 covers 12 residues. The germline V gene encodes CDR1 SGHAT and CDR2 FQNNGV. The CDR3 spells CALGQNTGELFF. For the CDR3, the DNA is TGTGCTCTAGGACAGAACACCGGGGAGCTGTTTTTT.

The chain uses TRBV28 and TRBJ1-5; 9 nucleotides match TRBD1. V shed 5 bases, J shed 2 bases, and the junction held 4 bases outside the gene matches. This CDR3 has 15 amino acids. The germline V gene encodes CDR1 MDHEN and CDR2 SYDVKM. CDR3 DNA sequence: TGTGCCAGCAGTCCACAGGGGGCAGGCAATCAGCCCCAGCATTTT. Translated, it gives CASSPQGAGNQPQHF.

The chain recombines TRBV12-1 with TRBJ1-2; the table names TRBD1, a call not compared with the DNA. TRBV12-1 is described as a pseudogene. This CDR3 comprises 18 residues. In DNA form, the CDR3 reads TGTGCCAGCAGCTTTCGAATCGGACAGGGGGCTTCAAACTATGGCTACACCTTC. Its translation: CASSFRIGQGASNYGYTF.

The CDR3 reads CASSSFSGSTDTQYF. In DNA, the CDR3 is TGCGCCAGCAGCTCGTTTAGCGGGAGCACAGATACGCAGTATTTT. The chain uses TRBV5-1 and TRBJ2-3, with 7 bases aligning to TRBD2. Per the germline V gene, CDR1 is SGHRS and CDR2 is YFSETQ. V dropped 3 bases and J dropped 0; count of bases not matched to a gene: 4. This CDR3 region has 15 residues.

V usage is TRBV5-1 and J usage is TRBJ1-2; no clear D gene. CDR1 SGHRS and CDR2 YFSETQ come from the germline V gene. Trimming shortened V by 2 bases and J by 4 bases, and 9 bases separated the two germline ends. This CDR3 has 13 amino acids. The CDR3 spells CASSFGDLYGYTF. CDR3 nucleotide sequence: TGCGCCAGCAGCTTCGGGGATCTCTATGGCTACACCTTC.

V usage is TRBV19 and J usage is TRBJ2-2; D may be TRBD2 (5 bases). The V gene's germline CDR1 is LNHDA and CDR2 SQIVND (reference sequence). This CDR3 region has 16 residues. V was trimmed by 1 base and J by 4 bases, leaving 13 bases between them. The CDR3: CASSIGSVGSTGELFF. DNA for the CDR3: TGTGCCAGTAGTATAGGTAGCGTGGGCAGCACCGGGGAGCTGTTTTTT. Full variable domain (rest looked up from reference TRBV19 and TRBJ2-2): DGGITQSPKYLFRKEGQNVTLSCEQNLNHDAMYWYRQDPGQGLRLIYYSQIVNDFQKGDIAEGYSVSREKKESFPLTVTSAQKNPTAFYLCASSIGSVGSTGELFFGEGSRLTVL.